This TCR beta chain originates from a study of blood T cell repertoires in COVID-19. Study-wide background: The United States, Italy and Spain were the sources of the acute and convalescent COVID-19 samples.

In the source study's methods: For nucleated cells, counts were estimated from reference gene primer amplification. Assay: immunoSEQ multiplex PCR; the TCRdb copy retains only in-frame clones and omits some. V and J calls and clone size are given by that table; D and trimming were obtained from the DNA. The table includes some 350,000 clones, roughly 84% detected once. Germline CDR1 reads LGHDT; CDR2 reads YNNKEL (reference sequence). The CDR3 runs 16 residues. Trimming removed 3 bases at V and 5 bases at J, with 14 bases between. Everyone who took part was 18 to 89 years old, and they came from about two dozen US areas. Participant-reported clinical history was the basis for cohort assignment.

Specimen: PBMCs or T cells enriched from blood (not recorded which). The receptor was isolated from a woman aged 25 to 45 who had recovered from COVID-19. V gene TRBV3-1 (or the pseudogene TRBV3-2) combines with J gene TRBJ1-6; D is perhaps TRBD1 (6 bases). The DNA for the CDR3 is TGTGCCAGCAGCCACTCAACAGGGTTGGATAATTCACCCCTCCACTTT. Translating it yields CASSHSTGLDNSPLHF.